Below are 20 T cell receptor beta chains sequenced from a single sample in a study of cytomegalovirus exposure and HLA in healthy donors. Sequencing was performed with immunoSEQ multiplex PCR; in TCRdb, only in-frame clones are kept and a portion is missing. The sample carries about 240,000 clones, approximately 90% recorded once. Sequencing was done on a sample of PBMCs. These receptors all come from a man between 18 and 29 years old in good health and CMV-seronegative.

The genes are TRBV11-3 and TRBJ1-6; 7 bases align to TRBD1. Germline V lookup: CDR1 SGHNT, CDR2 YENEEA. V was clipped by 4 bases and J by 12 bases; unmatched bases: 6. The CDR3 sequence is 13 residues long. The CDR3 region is CASSSYRGGPLHF. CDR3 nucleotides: TGTGCCAGCAGCTCATACAGGGGAGGACCCCTCCACTTT.

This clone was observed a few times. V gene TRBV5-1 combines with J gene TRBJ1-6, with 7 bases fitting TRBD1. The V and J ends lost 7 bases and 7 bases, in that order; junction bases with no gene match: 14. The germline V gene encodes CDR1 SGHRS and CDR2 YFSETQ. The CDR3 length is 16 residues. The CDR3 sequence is CASRIGAGGTNSPLHF. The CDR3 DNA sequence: TGCGCCAGCCGCATAGGGGCAGGGGGTACGAATTCACCCCTCCACTTT.

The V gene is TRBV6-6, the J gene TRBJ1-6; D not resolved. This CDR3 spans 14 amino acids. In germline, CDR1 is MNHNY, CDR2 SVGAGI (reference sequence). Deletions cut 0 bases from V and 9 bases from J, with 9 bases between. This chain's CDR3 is CASSYSEEISPLHF. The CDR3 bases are TGTGCCAGCAGTTACTCAGAGGAAATTTCACCCCTCCACTTT.

CDR3 DNA sequence: TGTGCCAGCAGCCCACTAGCGGGGCCCCAAGAGACCCAGTACTTC. Translating it yields CASSPLAGPQETQYF. This chain uses TRBV9 with TRBJ2-5, with 10 bases lining up with TRBD2. CDR1 and CDR2 from the germline V gene are SGDLS and YYNGEE. V was clipped by 4 bases and J by 1 base; unmatched bases: 4. CDR3 length: 15 residues.

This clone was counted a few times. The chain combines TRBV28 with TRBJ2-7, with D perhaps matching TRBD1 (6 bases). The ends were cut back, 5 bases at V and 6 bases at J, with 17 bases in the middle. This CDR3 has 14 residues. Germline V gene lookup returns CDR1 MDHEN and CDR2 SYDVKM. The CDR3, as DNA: TGTGCCAGCAGTGGGGGCCCAACGACCCGCGAGCAGTACTTC. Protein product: CASSGGPTTREQYF.

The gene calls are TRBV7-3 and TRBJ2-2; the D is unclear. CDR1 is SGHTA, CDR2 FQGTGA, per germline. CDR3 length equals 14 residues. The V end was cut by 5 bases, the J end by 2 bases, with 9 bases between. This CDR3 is CASSLERNTGELFF. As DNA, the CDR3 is TGTGCCAGCAGCCTAGAGCGAAACACCGGGGAGCTGTTTTTT.

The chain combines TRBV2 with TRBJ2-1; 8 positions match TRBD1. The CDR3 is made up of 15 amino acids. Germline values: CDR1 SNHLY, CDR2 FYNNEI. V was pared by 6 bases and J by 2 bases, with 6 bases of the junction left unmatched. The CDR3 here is CASSVDRGAYNEQFF. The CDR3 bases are TGTGCCAGCAGCGTAGACAGGGGAGCCTACAATGAGCAGTTCTTC. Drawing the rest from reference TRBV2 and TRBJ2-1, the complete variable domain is EPEVTQTPSHQVTQMGQEVILRCVPISNHLYFYWYRQILGQKVEFLVSFYNNEISEKSEIFDDQFSVERPDGSNFTLKIRSTKLEDSAMYFCASSVDRGAYNEQFFGPGTRLTVL.

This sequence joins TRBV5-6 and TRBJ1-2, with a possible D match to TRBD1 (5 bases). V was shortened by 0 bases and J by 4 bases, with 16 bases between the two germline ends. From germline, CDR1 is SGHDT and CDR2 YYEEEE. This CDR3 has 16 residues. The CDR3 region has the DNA TGTGCCAGCAGCTTGGCGCGGCAGGGCGCCTTCTATGGCTACACCTTC. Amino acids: CASSLARQGAFYGYTF. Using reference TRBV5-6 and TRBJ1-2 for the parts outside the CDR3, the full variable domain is DAGVTQSPTHLIKTRGQQVTLRCSPKSGHDTVSWYQQALGQGPQFIFQYYEEEERQRGNFPDRFSGHQFPNYSSELNVNALLLGDSALYLCASSLARQGAFYGYTFGSGTRLTVV.

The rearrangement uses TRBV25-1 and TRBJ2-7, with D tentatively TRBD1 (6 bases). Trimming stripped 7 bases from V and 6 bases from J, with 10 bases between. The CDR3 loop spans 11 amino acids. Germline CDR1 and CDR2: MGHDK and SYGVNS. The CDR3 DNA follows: TGTGCCAGCATGGGGGCACGCGAGCAGTACTTC. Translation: CASMGAREQYF.

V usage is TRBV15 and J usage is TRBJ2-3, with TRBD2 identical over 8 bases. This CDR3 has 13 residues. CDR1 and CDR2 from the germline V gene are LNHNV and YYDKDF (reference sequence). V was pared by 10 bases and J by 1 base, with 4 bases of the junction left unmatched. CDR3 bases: TGTGCCATTCATAGCGGGGGCACAGATACGCAGTATTTT. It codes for CAIHSGGTDTQYF.

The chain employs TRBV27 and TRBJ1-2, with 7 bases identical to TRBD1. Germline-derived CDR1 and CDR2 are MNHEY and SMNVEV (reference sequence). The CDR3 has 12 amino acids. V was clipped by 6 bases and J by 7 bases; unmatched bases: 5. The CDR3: CASRTGAGGYTF. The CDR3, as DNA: TGTGCCAGCAGAACAGGGGCGGGTGGCTACACCTTC.

The CDR3 DNA sequence: TGCGCCAGCGGCAGTGGGGCAGGAGAGACCCAGTACTTC. The encoded protein is CASGSGAGETQYF. The chain employs TRBV5-1 and TRBJ2-5; tentative D call: TRBD1 (5 bases). Germline values: CDR1 SGHRS, CDR2 YFSETQ. V lost 7 bases, J lost 4 bases, and 14 bases lay in between. This CDR3 has 13 amino acids.

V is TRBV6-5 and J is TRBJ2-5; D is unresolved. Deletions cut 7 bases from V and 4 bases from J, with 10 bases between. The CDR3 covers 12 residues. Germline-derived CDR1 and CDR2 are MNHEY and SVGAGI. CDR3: CASMSSGETQYF. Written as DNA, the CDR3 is TGTGCCAGCATGAGTTCTGGAGAGACCCAGTACTTC.

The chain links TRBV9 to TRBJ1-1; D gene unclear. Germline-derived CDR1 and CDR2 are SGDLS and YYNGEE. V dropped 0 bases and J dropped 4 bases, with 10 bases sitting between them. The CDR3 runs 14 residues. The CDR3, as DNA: TGTGCCAGCAGCGTAGACGGGAGGAGCACTGAAGCTTTCTTT. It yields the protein CASSVDGRSTEAFF. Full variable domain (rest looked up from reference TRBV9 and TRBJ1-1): DSGVTQTPKHLITATGQRVTLRCSPRSGDLSVYWYQQSLDQGLQFLIQYYNGEERAKGNILERFSAQQFPDLHSELNLSSLELGDSALYFCASSVDGRSTEAFFGQGTRLTVV.

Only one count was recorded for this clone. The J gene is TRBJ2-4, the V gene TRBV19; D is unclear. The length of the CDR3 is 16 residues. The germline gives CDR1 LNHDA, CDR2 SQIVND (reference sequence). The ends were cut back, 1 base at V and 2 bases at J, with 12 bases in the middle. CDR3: CASSIGYTSSKNIQYF. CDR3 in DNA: TGTGCCAGTAGTATAGGGTACACAAGTTCCAAAAACATTCAGTACTTC.

The CDR3 sequence is CASSLYTGAIYEQYF. The CDR3 DNA is TGCGCCAGCAGCTTGTACACAGGAGCAATTTACGAGCAGTACTTC. The J gene is TRBJ2-7, the V gene TRBV5-1; D possibly corresponds to TRBD1 (5 bases). The CDR3 has 15 residues. Germline loops: CDR1 SGHRS, CDR2 YFSETQ. The V end lost 1 base, the J end lost 4 bases, and 15 bases lay between the germline ends.

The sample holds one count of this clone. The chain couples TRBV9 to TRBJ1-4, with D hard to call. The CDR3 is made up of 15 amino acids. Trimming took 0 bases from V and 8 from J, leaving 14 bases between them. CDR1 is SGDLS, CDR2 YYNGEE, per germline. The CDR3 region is CASSVVPGLGEKLFF. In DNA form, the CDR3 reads TGTGCCAGCAGCGTAGTTCCGGGATTGGGAGAAAAACTGTTTTTT.

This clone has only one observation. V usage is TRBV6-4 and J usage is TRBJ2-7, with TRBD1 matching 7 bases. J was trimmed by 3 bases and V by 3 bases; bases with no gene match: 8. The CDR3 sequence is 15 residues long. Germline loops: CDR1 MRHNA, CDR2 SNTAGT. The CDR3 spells CASSEQTGSCYEQYF. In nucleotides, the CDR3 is TGTGCCAGCAGTGAACAGACAGGGAGTTGCTACGAGCAGTACTTC.

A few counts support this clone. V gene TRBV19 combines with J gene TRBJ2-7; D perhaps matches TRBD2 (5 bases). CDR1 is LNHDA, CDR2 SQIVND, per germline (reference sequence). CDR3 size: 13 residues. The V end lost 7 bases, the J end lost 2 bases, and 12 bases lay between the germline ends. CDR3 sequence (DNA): TGTGCCAGTAAAACCGGAGGCGCCTACGAGCAGTACTTC. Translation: CASKTGGAYEQYF.

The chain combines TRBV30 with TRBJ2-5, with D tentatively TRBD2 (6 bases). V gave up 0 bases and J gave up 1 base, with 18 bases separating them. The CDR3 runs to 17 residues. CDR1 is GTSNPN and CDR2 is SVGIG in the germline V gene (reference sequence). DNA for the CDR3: TGTGCCTGGAGTGTAAGGCGGACTACAATGGCCCAAGAGACCCAGTACTTC. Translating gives CAWSVRRTTMAQETQYF.